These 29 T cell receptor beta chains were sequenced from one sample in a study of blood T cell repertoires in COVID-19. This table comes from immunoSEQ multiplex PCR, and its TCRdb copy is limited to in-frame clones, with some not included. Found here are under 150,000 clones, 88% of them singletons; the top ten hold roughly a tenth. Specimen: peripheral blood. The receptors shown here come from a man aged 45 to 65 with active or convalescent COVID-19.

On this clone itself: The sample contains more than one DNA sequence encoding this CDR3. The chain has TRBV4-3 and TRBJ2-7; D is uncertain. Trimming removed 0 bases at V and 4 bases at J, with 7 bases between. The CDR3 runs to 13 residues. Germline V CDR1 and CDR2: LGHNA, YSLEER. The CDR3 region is CASSQDRAYEQYF. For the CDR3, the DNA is TGCGCCAGCAGCCAAGATAGAGCTTACGAGCAGTACTTC.

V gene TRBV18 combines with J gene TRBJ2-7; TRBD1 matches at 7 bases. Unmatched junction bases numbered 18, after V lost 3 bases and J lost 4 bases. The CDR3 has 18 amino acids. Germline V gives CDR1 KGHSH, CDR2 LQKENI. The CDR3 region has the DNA TGTGCCAGCTCACCCTTACCTCTGACAGGGTTTAGTGCATACGAGCAGTACTTC. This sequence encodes CASSPLPLTGFSAYEQYF.

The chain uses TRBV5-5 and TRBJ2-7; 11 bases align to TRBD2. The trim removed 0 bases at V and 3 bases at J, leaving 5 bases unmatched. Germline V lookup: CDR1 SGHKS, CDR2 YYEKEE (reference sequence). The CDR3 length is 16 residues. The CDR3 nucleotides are TGTGCCAGCAGCTTGGTAGCGGGAGGGACAAGCTACGAGCAGTACTTC. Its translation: CASSLVAGGTSYEQYF.

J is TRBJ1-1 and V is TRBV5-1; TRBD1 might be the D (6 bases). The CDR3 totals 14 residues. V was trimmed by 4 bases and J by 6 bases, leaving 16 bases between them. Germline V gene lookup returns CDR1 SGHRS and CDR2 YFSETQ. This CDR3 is CASSAYRVGAEAFF. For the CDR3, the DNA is TGCGCCAGCAGCGCGTACAGGGTGGGGGCTGAAGCTTTCTTT.

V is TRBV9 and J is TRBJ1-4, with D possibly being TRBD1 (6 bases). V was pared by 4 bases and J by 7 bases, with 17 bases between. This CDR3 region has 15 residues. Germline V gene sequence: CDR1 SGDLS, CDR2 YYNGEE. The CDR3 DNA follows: TGTGCCAGCAGCCCCATGATTCAACAGGGTGAAAAACTGTTTTTT. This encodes CASSPMIQQGEKLFF.

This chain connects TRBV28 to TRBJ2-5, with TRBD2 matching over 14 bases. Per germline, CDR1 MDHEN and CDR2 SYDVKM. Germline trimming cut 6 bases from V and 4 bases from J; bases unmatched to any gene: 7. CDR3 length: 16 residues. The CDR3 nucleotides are TGTGCCAGCAGACCAGGACTAGCGGGGGGCGGAGAGACCCAGTACTTC. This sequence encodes CASRPGLAGGGETQYF.

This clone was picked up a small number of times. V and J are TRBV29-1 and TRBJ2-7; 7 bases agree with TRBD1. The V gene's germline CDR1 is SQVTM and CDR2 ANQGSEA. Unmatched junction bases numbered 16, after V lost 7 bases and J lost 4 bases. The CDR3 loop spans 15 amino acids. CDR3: CSEQIPGQPRYEQYF. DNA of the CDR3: TGCAGCGAACAAATACCGGGACAGCCGAGGTACGAGCAGTACTTC.

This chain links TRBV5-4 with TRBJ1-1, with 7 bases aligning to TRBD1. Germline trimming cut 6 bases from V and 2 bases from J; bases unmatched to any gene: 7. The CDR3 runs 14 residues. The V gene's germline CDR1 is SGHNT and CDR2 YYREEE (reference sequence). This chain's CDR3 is CASNRQGLNTEAFF. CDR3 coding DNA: TGTGCCAGCAACAGACAGGGCTTAAACACTGAAGCTTTCTTT.

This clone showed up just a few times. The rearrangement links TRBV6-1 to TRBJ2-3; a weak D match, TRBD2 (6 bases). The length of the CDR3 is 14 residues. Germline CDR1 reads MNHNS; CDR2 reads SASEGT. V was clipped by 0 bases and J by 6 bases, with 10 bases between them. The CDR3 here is CASSEAIGSDTQYF. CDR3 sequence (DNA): TGTGCCAGCAGTGAAGCAATCGGGAGTGATACGCAGTATTTT.

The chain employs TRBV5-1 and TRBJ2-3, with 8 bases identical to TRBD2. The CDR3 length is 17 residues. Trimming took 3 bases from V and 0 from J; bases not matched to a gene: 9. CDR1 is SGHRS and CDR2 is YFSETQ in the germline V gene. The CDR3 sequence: CASSWGDSSGSTDTQYF. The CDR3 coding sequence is TGCGCCAGCAGCTGGGGGGATTCTAGCGGGAGCACAGATACGCAGTATTTT.

The CDR3 loop is CASSLGQGLSTIYF. DNA of the CDR3: TGTGCCAGCAGCTTGGGGCAGGGTCTTAGCACCATATATTTT. V and J are TRBV5-6 and TRBJ1-3; possible D gene TRBD1, 5 bases. The CDR3 sequence is 14 residues long. Germline V gene data show CDR1 as SGHDT and CDR2 as YYEEEE. Trimming removed 0 bases at V and 9 bases at J, with 13 bases between.

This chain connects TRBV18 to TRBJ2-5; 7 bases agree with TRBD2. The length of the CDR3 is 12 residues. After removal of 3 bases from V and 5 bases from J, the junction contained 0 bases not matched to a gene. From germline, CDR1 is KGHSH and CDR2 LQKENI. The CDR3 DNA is TGTGCCAGCTCACCCGGGGGGGAGACCCAGTACTTC. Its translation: CASSPGGETQYF.

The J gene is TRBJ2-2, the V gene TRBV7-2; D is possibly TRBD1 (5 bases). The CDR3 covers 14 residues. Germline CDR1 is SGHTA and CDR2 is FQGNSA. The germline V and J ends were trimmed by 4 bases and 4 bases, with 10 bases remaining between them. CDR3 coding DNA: TGTGCCAGCAGCTGGGGCAGCAGCACCGGGGAGCTGTTTTTT. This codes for CASSWGSSTGELFF. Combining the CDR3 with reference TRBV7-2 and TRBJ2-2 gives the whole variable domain GAGVSQSPSNKVTEKGKDVELRCDPISGHTALYWYRQSLGQGLEFLIYFQGNSAPDKSGLPSDRFSAERTGGSVSTLTIQRTQQEDSAVYLCASSWGSSTGELFFGEGSRLTVL.

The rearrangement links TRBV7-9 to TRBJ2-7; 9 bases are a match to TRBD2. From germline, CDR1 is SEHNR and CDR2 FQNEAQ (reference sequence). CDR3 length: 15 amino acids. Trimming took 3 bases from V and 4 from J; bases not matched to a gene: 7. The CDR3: CASSFRVTSGYEQYF. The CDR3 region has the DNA TGTGCCAGCAGCTTCCGCGTGACTAGCGGATACGAGCAGTACTTC.

In DNA form, the CDR3 reads TGTGCCAGCGGACCCACAGGGGGCTCCTACGAGCAGTACTTC. Its translation: CASGPTGGSYEQYF. V is TRBV6-5 and J is TRBJ2-7; TRBD1 matches at 8 bases. V shed 8 bases, J shed 0 bases, and the junction held 6 bases outside the gene matches. The germline V gene has CDR1 MNHEY and CDR2 SVGAGI. This CDR3 has 14 amino acids.

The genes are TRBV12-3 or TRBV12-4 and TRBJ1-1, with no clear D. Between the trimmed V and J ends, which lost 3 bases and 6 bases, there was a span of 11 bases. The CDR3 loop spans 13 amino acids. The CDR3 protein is CASSLGPNSEAFF. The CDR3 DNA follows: TGTGCCAGCAGTTTGGGCCCAAACTCTGAAGCTTTCTTT.

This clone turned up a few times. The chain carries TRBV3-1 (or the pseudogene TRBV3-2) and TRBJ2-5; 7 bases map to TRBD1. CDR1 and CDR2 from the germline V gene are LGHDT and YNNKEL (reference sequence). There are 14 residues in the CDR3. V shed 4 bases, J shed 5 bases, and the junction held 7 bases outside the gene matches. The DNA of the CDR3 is TGTGCCAGCAGCCCTGACAGGGTCCGCGAGACCCAGTACTTC. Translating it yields CASSPDRVRETQYF.

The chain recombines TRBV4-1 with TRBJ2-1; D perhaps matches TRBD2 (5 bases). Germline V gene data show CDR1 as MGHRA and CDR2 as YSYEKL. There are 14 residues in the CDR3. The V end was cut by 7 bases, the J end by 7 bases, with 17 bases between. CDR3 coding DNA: TGCGCCAGCACCTTCCAGGCGGGCCGGAATGAGCAGTTCTTC. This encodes CASTFQAGRNEQFF.

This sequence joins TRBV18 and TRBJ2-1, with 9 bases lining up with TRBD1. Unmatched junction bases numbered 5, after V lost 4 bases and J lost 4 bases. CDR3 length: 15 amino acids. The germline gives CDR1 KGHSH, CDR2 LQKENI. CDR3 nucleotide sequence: TGTGCCAGCTCACGTCGACAGGGGGGATACAATGAGCAGTTCTTC. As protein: CASSRRQGGYNEQFF.

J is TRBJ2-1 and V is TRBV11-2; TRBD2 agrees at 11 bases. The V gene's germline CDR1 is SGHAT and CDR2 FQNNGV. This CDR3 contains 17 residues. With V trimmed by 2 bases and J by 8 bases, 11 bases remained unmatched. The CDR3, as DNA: TGTGCCAGCAGCTTAAGGCTAGCGGGAGGCCTGATGGATGAGCAGTTCTTC. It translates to CASSLRLAGGLMDEQFF.

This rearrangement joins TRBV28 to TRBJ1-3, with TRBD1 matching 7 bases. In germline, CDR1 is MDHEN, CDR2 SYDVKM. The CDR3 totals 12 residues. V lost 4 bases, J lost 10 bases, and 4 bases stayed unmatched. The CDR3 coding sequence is TGTGCCAGCAGTTCTAGGGGGCTTACCATATATTTT. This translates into CASSSRGLTIYF.

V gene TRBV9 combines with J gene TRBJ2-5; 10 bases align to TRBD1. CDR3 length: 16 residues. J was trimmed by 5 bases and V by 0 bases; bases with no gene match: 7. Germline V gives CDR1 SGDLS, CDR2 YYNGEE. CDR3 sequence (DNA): TGTGCCAGCAGCGTAGGGACAGGGGGAATAGGGGAGACCCAGTACTTC. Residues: CASSVGTGGIGETQYF.

Here the CDR3 DNA reads TGTGCCAGCAGCACCTCCGGGACAGCCAAAGAGACCCAGTACTTC. This codes for CASSTSGTAKETQYF. This chain links TRBV28 with TRBJ2-5; 7 nucleotides agree with TRBD1. Per germline, CDR1 MDHEN and CDR2 SYDVKM. V lost 6 bases and J lost 3; bases outside the gene matches: 10. There are 15 residues in the CDR3.

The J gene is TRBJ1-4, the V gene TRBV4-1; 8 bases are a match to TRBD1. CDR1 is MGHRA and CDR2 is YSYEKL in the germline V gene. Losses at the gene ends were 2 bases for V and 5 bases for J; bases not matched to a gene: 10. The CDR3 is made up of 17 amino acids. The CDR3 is CASSQSDRAGGNEKLFF. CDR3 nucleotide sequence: TGCGCCAGCAGCCAATCGGACAGGGCCGGGGGCAATGAAAAACTGTTTTTT.

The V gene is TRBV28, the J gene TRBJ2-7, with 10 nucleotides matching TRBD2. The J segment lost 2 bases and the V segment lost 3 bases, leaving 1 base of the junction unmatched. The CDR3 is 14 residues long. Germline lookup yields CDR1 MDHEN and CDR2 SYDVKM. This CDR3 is CASSFTSGTYEQYF. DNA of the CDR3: TGTGCCAGCAGTTTTACTAGCGGGACCTACGAGCAGTACTTC.

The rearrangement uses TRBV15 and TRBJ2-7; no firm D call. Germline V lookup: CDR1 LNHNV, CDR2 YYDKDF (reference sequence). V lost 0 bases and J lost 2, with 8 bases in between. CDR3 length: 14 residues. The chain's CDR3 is CATSRDITAYEQYF. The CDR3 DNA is TGTGCCACCAGCAGAGATATCACAGCCTACGAGCAGTACTTC. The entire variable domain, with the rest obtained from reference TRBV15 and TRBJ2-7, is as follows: DAMVIQNPRYQVTQFGKPVTLSCSQTLNHNVMYWYQQKSSQAPKLLFHYYDKDFNNEADTPDNFQSRRPNTSFCFLDIRSPGLGDTAMYLCATSRDITAYEQYFGPGTRLTVT.

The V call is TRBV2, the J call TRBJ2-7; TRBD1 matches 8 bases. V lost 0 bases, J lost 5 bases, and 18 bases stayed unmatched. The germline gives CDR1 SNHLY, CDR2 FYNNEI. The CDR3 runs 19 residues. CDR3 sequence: CASSEALLPGQGIGDEQYF. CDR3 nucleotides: TGTGCCAGCAGTGAAGCGCTCCTTCCAGGACAGGGTATAGGTGACGAGCAGTACTTC.

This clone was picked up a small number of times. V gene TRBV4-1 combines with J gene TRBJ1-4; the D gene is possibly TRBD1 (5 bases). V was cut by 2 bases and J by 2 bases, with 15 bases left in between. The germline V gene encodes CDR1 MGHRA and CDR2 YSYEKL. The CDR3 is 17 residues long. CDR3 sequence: CASSQPGKGMTNEKLFF. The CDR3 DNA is TGCGCCAGCAGCCAACCAGGAAAGGGGATGACTAATGAAAAACTGTTTTTT.

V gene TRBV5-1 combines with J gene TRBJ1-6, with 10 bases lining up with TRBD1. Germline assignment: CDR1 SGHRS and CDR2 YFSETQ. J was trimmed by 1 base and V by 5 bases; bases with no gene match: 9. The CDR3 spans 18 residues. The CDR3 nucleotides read TGCGCCAGCAGACCCGGGACAGGGGATTCGTCCTATAATTCACCCCTCCACTTT. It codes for CASRPGTGDSSYNSPLHF.